The clone carrying this T cell receptor (beta chain) has a handful of counts. From the 5' RACE reads, TCRdb called clonotypes with MiXCR, one entry per CDR3 protein. The data contain 700,000 or so distinct CDR3 sequences, roughly 8% of them singletons. This entry belongs to a study of identical twins. V dropped 4 bases and J dropped 2; count of bases not matched to a gene: 8. The CDR3 contains 16 residues. CDR1 and CDR2 from the germline V gene are DFQATT and SNEGSKA (reference sequence). This sample was shared with a second study, whose subject was yellow fever vaccine responses in identical twins.

The sample was PBMCs. This sequence originates from a woman younger than 30 in good health. The chain uses TRBV20-1 and TRBJ2-7, with 13 bases fitting TRBD2. The CDR3 coding sequence is TGCAGTGCTACCCCTTCGGGACTAGCGGGGACCTACGAGCAGTACTTC. As protein: CSATPSGLAGTYEQYF.